Here is one TCR beta chain with its context. As yet, its antigen is unknown. Trimming cost V 6 bases and J 0 bases, with 14 bases left between them. CDR3 size: 15 residues. Germline values: CDR1 SNHLY, CDR2 FYNNEI. Assay used: immunoSEQ multiplex PCR; TCRdb lists only in-frame clones, some missing. The repertoire consists of around 15,000 clones, with 75% to 85% occurring once and the leading ten covering over 15%. TCR beta libraries used roughly 2.2 micrograms of genomic DNA from cryopreserved PBMCs. The sample comes from a study of cytotoxic CD8 clonotypes in ibrutinib-treated CLL. Study-wide background: Among responders, some 25 were partial and 2 complete; after median approximately 62 months, around 15 stayed remitted and 12 progressed.

Study-wide findings and caveats: Progressing and sustained-remission patients had different sampling times.

Material: PBMCs, obtained before ibrutinib treatment. V gene TRBV2 combines with J gene TRBJ1-1; maybe TRBD1 (6 bases). The TCR was taken from a human donor with chronic lymphocytic leukemia. CDR3 region: CASSRQGTVNTEAFF. The CDR3 nucleotides are TGTGCCAGCAGCCGCCAGGGGACGGTGAACACTGAAGCTTTCTTT.